Detailed here is one TCR beta chain. Its antigen is as yet unknown. This specimen comes from a study of graft-versus-host responses after intestinal transplantation. Study-wide context: Recipients across the board were started on anti-thymocyte globulin induction, then kept on tacrolimus and steroids for approximately three years.

Germline values: CDR1 SGHTA, CDR2 FQGTGA. Trimming took off 2 bases at V and 2 bases at J, with 13 bases between the two ends. The CDR3 is 15 residues long. TCRdb's table, derived via immunoSEQ multiplex PCR, lists solely in-frame clones and lacks some. Of tens of thousands of clones listed, 89% are singletons. Study findings and constraints: Recipient marrow showed GvH clones, some seen first in ileum or blood. Circulating GvH clones peaking coincided with falling HvG clones soon after transplant. High graft-versus-host to host-versus-graft T cell clonal ratios marked allografts of patients with graft-donor macrochimerism.

The clonotype originates from a human donor who received an intestinal transplant. The chain has TRBV7-3 and TRBJ2-7; D is possibly TRBD2 (5 bases). Sequenced material: unstimulated CD8+ T cells sorted from spleen or lymph node cells, taken before intestinal transplant. The CDR3 spells CASSLFPAVTYEQYF. In DNA, the CDR3 is TGTGCCAGCAGCTTATTTCCAGCGGTGACCTACGAGCAGTACTTC.